This entry lists 20 T cell receptor beta chains sequenced from one sample in a study of blood T cell repertoires in COVID-19 (dated by TCRdb to the early 2020s). Library creation used the immunoSEQ multiplex PCR assay. TCRdb limited this immuneACCESS table to in-frame rearrangements with V and J called. A share of clones is missing; checked studies link under half to unresolved V genes, and the rest is unexplained. This sample comprises approximately 210,000 clones, approximately 94% of them detected only once. Roughly 0.76% of the sample goes to the ten largest clones. Sequencing was carried out using peripheral blood. These receptors all stem from a man aged 25 to 45 with COVID-19, enrolled during active disease.

This sequence joins TRBV19 and TRBJ1-4; tentatively, D is TRBD1 (5 bases). The CDR3 contains 14 residues. Per germline, CDR1 LNHDA and CDR2 SQIVND (reference sequence). V lost 5 bases and J 7 bases, leaving 14 bases between the germline ends. For the CDR3, the DNA is TGTGCCAGTAGTTTGGAGGGGAGTTTTGAAAAACTGTTTTTT. Amino acid sequence: CASSLEGSFEKLFF.

The chain carries TRBV2 and TRBJ2-7, with TRBD1 matching over 7 bases. Losses at the gene ends were 5 bases for V and 4 bases for J; bases not matched to a gene: 8. This CDR3 comprises 14 residues. CDR1 SNHLY and CDR2 FYNNEI come from the germline V gene. The CDR3 sequence: CASSTTGQWYEQYF. DNA for the CDR3: TGTGCCAGCAGTACTACGGGACAGTGGTACGAGCAGTACTTC.

The V gene is TRBV2, the J gene TRBJ1-5; no definite D call. Germline V lookup: CDR1 SNHLY, CDR2 FYNNEI. Deletions cut 6 bases from V and 3 bases from J, with 12 bases between. This CDR3 is built from 14 residues. The CDR3 region has the DNA TGTGCCAGCAGGGCCCTCCATGACAATCAGCCCCAGCATTTT. Translating it yields CASRALHDNQPQHF. The variable domain in full, with the rest retrieved from reference TRBV2 and TRBJ1-5, is EPEVTQTPSHQVTQMGQEVILRCVPISNHLYFYWYRQILGQKVEFLVSFYNNEISEKSEIFDDQFSVERPDGSNFTLKIRSTKLEDSAMYFCASRALHDNQPQHFGDGTRLSIL.

The rearrangement joins TRBV6-5 to TRBJ1-1, with 8 bases matching TRBD1. After removal of 6 bases from V and 7 bases from J, the junction contained 7 bases not matched to a gene. The CDR3 extends over 13 amino acids. Germline loops: CDR1 MNHEY, CDR2 SVGAGI. The CDR3 DNA reads TGTGCCAGCAGACCCGGACAGGGCCTTGAAGCTTTCTTT. Protein: CASRPGQGLEAFF.

V gene TRBV6-1 combines with J gene TRBJ1-5, with TRBD1 matching 9 bases. Losses at the gene ends were 2 bases for V and 1 base for J; bases not matched to a gene: 12. CDR3 size: 19 residues. Germline lookup yields CDR1 MNHNS and CDR2 SASEGT. Written as DNA, the CDR3 is TGTGCCAGCAGTGAACGACTCCGGGACAGGGTAATAAGCAATCAGCCCCAGCATTTT. It translates to CASSERLRDRVISNQPQHF.

This clone came up a few times. The DNA for the CDR3 is TGTGCCACCAGCCCACTCGGGACAGGGGGCGCGGGGGGCTACACCTTC. This encodes CATSPLGTGGAGGYTF. The chain employs TRBV27 and TRBJ1-2; 12 nucleotides line up with TRBD1. CDR1 and CDR2 from the germline V gene are MNHEY and SMNVEV (reference sequence). The CDR3 runs 16 residues. The J segment lost 8 bases and the V segment lost 10 bases, leaving 17 bases of the junction unmatched.

V and J are TRBV6-1 and TRBJ1-3; D might be TRBD1 (6 bases). CDR3 length equals 18 residues. V lost 3 bases, J lost 0 bases, and 18 bases lay in between. The germline V gene has CDR1 MNHNS and CDR2 SASEGT. CDR3: CASSEMRGRRYSGNTIYF. The CDR3 DNA is TGTGCCAGCAGTGAGATGCGGGGGCGGCGATACTCTGGAAACACCATATATTTT.

The rearrangement links TRBV18 to TRBJ2-7; D is perhaps TRBD1 (6 bases). This CDR3 region has 14 residues. Germline V lookup: CDR1 KGHSH, CDR2 LQKENI. V was clipped by 2 bases and J by 2 bases, with 10 bases between them. The CDR3 sequence: CASSPGGATYEQYF. CDR3 sequence (DNA): TGTGCCAGCTCACCAGGGGGCGCAACCTACGAGCAGTACTTC.

V usage is TRBV24-1 and J usage is TRBJ2-1, with D hard to call. This CDR3 region has 11 residues. Trimming took off 6 bases at V and 8 bases at J, with 7 bases between the two ends. Germline loops: CDR1 KGHDR, CDR2 SFDVKD. The CDR3 DNA follows: TGTGCCACCAGTCAGAACCATGAGCAGTTCTTC. The encoded protein is CATSQNHEQFF.

The chain uses TRBV9 and TRBJ1-2; 8 positions agree with TRBD1. J was trimmed by 4 bases and V by 3 bases; bases with no gene match: 17. The germline CDR1 and CDR2 sequences are SGDLS and YYNGEE. This CDR3 has 18 residues. The CDR3, as DNA: TGTGCCAGCAGCGCCGATCCTTGGGGGACAGGTCCCCGCTATGGCTACACCTTC. Its translation is CASSADPWGTGPRYGYTF.

The CDR3 protein is CASSPDREETQYF. The CDR3 nucleotides read TGTGCCAGTAGTCCCGACAGGGAAGAGACCCAGTACTTC. The chain links TRBV19 to TRBJ2-5; 7 bases fit TRBD1. The V segment lost 5 bases and the J segment 3 bases; nucleotides outside the gene matches: 3. From germline, CDR1 is LNHDA and CDR2 SQIVND (reference sequence). The CDR3 sequence is 13 residues long.

This clone was detected only a few times. The chain uses TRBV18 and TRBJ2-2; no firm D call. The germline gives CDR1 KGHSH, CDR2 LQKENI. This CDR3 has 17 residues. The ends were cut back, 2 bases at V and 0 bases at J, with 13 bases in the middle. The CDR3 here is CASSPERGTPNTGELFF. The CDR3 DNA is TGTGCCAGCTCACCAGAGCGCGGAACCCCGAACACCGGGGAGCTGTTTTTT.

This clone was observed once. The rearrangement links TRBV5-1 to TRBJ2-1, with 8 bases matching TRBD2. The CDR3 runs 17 residues. Germline CDR1 SGHRS, CDR2 YFSETQ. Germline trimming cut 2 bases from V and 5 bases from J; bases unmatched to any gene: 12. CDR3 amino acids: CASSFRAGGLNDNEQFF. The CDR3 region has the DNA TGCGCCAGCAGCTTTCGGGCGGGGGGTCTAAACGACAATGAGCAGTTCTTC. Based on the CDR3 plus reference TRBV5-1 and TRBJ2-1, the full variable domain is KAGVTQTPRYLIKTRGQQVTLSCSPISGHRSVSWYQQTPGQGLQFLFEYFSETQRNKGNFPGRFSGRQFSNSRSEMNVSTLELGDSALYLCASSFRAGGLNDNEQFFGPGTRLTVL.

The chain is built from TRBV27 and TRBJ1-5, with TRBD1 matching over 7 bases. The CDR3 covers 16 residues. The germline CDR1 and CDR2 sequences are MNHEY and SMNVEV (reference sequence). Germline trimming cut 4 bases from V and 6 bases from J; bases unmatched to any gene: 12. The CDR3 here is CASSSTPTGLSQPQHF. The CDR3 nucleotides are TGTGCCAGCAGTTCAACCCCGACAGGGTTATCTCAGCCCCAGCATTTT.

This clone has a single count. The gene calls are TRBV5-6 and TRBJ2-5; D is unclear. V lost 2 bases, J lost 9 bases, and 8 bases lay in between. This CDR3 comprises 11 residues. Germline CDR1 is SGHDT and CDR2 is YYEEEE. The CDR3 DNA is TGTGCCAGCAGCTTTGCCGAGGCCCAGTACTTC. Its translation is CASSFAEAQYF.

The chain carries TRBV3-1 (or the pseudogene TRBV3-2) and TRBJ2-5; D is unclear. Germline lookup yields CDR1 LGHDT and CDR2 YNNKEL (reference sequence). Trimming left V 4 bases short and J 1 base short, with 16 bases between. The CDR3 is 16 amino acids. CDR3 bases: TGTGCCAGCAGCCGAGCGTTGGTTGGCGGCCAAGAGACCCAGTACTTC. The encoded protein is CASSRALVGGQETQYF.

This chain links TRBV29-1 with TRBJ1-2; D is unresolved. This CDR3 spans 15 amino acids. Germline CDR1 reads SQVTM; CDR2 reads ANQGSEA. Between the trimmed V and J ends, which lost 7 bases and 3 bases, there was a span of 21 bases. CDR3 loop: CSAAGEGWWDYGYTF. CDR3 nucleotides: TGCAGCGCTGCTGGGGAGGGTTGGTGGGACTATGGCTACACCTTC. The complete variable domain, with remaining parts taken from reference TRBV29-1 and TRBJ1-2, reads SAVISQKPSRDICQRGTSLTIQCQVDSQVTMMFWYRQQPGQSLTLIATANQGSEATYESGFVIDKFPISRPNLTFSTLTVSNMSPEDSSIYLCSAAGEGWWDYGYTFGSGTRLTVV.

The V and J genes are TRBV18 and TRBJ1-2, with a weak D call TRBD1 (6 bases). The CDR3 covers 15 residues. Germline CDR1 reads KGHSH; CDR2 reads LQKENI. V shed 1 base and J shed 0 bases, with 9 bases lying between them. The CDR3 nucleotides are TGTGCCAGCTCACCACAGGGGGAAACTAACTATGGCTACACCTTC. It translates to CASSPQGETNYGYTF.

The gene calls are TRBV19 and TRBJ1-5, with TRBD1 as a possible D gene (6 bases). CDR3 length equals 17 residues. V was shortened by 5 bases and J by 3 bases, with 20 bases between the two germline ends. Germline V gives CDR1 LNHDA, CDR2 SQIVND (reference sequence). CDR3 in amino acids: CASSPRGRGGDNQPQHF. In DNA form, the CDR3 reads TGTGCCAGTAGTCCCCGGGGGAGGGGGGGAGACAATCAGCCCCAGCATTTT.

This clone was seen only once. The rearrangement uses TRBV9 and TRBJ1-1; TRBD1 aligns across 8 bases. This CDR3 contains 19 residues. CDR1 SGDLS and CDR2 YYNGEE come from the germline V gene. The V and J ends lost 4 bases and 0 bases, in that order; junction bases with no gene match: 17. CDR3 bases: TGTGCCAGCAGCTTCGGTCCCGGGACAGGTTCGGAGATGAACACTGAAGCTTTCTTT. It is translated as CASSFGPGTGSEMNTEAFF.